This T cell receptor (beta chain) is drawn from a study of cytomegalovirus exposure and HLA in healthy donors. Study results and caveats: Solely CMV serostatus was available to characterize immune exposure. The authors later found TCR association rates varying by HLA locus, with DRB1 most and HLA-C fewest. As a later analysis revealed, most CMV-associated TCR beta chains appeared HLA-restricted.

Healthy donors of bone marrow made up the group. Both 60 Vbeta primers and 13 Jbeta primers went into the PCR. Sequencing was performed with immunoSEQ multiplex PCR; in TCRdb, only in-frame clones are kept and a portion is missing. This table holds under 200,000 clones, about four fifths found once. Trimming cost V 6 bases and J 6 bases; bases outside gene matches: 3. The CDR3 contains 12 residues. Germline-derived CDR1 and CDR2 are MGHDK and SYGVNS. Remarks on this clone: Its antigen is unidentified.

The sequence came from a male donor in good health and CMV-seropositive. The material sequenced was PBMCs. The chain employs TRBV25-1 and TRBJ1-1, with 8 bases identical to TRBD1. The CDR3 is CASSRTGSEAFF. As DNA, the CDR3 is TGTGCCAGCAGCCGGACAGGGTCTGAAGCTTTCTTT.